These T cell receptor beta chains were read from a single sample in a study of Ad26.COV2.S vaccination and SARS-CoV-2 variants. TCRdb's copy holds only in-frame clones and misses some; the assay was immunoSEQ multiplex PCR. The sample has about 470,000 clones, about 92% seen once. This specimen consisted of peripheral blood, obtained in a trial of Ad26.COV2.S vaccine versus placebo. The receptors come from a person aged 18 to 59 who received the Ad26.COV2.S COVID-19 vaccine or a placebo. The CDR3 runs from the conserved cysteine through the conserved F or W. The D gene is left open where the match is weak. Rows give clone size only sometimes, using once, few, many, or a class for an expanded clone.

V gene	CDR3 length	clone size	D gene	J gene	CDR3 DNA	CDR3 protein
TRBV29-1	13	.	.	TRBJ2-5	TGCAGCCCCGTGGATTATAAGGGAGAGACCCAGTACTTC	CSPVDYKGETQYF
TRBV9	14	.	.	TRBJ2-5	TGTGCCAGCAGCGTAGGGGCCACCTGGGAGACCCAGTACTTC	CASSVGATWETQYF
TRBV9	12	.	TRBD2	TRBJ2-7	TGTGCCAGCAGCTTAGAGCGGGGCGAGCAGTACTTC	CASSLERGEQYF
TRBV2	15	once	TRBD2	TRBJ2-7	TGTGCCAGCAGGGTAGGACTAGCGGGAGGATACGAGCAGTACTTC	CASRVGLAGGYEQYF
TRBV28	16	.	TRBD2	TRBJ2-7	TGTGCCAGCAGTCCCCCCCTTGGGGCGGGAGACTACGAGCAGTACTTC	CASSPPLGAGDYEQYF
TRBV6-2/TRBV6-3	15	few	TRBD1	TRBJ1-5	TGTGCCAGCAGTTACGCCGGGACAGGAAATCAGCCCCAGCATTTT	CASSYAGTGNQPQHF
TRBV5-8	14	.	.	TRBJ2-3	TGTGCCAGCAGGGCATACTATAGCACAGATACGCAGTATTTT	CASRAYYSTDTQYF
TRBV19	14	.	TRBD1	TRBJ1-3	TGTGCCAGTAGTATGGGGACAGCGGGAAACACCATATATTTT	CASSMGTAGNTIYF
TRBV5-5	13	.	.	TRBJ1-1	TGTGCCAGCAGCTTCCCGGAGAACACTGAAGCTTTCTTT	CASSFPENTEAFF
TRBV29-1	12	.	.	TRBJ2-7	TGCAGCGTTGTAAGGTCGCCCTACGAGCAGTACTTC	CSVVRSPYEQYF
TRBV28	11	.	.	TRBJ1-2	TGTGCCAGCAGTTCTTCAAAGGGCTACACCTTC	CASSSSKGYTF
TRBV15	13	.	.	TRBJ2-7	TGTGCCACCAGCAGAGAGTTGGGGGCCGAGCAGTACTTC	CATSRELGAEQYF
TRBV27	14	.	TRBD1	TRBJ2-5	TGTGCCAGCAGTTCGTCAGGGGGCGAGGAGACCCAGTACTTC	CASSSSGGEETQYF
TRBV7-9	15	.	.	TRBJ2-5	TGTGCCAGCAGCTTAGGTAGATCTAGAGGAGAGACCCAGTACTTC	CASSLGRSRGETQYF
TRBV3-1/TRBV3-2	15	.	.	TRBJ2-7	TGTGCCAGCAGCCAAGAACTGGGCCCCGGCTACGAGCAGTACTTC	CASSQELGPGYEQYF
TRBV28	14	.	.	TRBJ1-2	TGTGCCAGCGCCGGGACGGGGTCTAACTATGGCTACACCTTC	CASAGTGSNYGYTF
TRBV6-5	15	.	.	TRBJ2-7	TGTGCCAGCAGTTACTCGGTCAGGGGTGGTGGCGAGCAGTACTTC	CASSYSVRGGGEQYF
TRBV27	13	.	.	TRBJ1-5	TGTGCCAGCAGTCATGGGGGCGGTCAGCCCCAGCATTTT	CASSHGGGQPQHF
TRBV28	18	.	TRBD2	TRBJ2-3	TGTGCCAGCAGTTTATTCCTGGCGGGAGGCACGAGCACAGATACGCAGTATTTT	CASSLFLAGGTSTDTQYF
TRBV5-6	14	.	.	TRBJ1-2	TGTGCCAGCAGCCGCGAGAGGGTCAACTATGGCTACACCTTC	CASSRERVNYGYTF
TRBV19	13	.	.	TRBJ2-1	TGTGCCAGTAGTATTAGGCCCGACTACGAGCAGTTCTTC	CASSIRPDYEQFF
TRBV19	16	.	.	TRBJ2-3	TGTGCCAGTAGTATAGGCCAGGGTTTTAGCACAGATACGCAGTATTTT	CASSIGQGFSTDTQYF
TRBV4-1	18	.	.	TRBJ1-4	TGCGCCAGCAGCCAAGTACTGGCGTCTCTGGGCTCTAATGAAAAACTGTTTTTT	CASSQVLASLGSNEKLFF
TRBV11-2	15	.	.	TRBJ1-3	TGTGCCAGCAGCTTAGAAGGGGACACTGGAAACACCATATATTTT	CASSLEGDTGNTIYF
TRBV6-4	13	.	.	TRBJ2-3	TGTGCCAGCAGTGAGGATGGGCCAGATACGCAGTATTTT	CASSEDGPDTQYF
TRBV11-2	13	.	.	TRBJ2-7	TGTGCCAGCAGCAGGGGTCAAACCTACGAGCAGTACTTC	CASSRGQTYEQYF
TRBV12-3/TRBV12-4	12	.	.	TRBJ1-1	TGTGCCAGCAGCCGCGAGGGCGCTGAAGCTTTCTTT	CASSREGAEAFF
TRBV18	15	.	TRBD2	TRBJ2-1	TGTGCCAGCTCTCTGACTAGCGGGAGGGCCTATGAGCAGTTCTTC	CASSLTSGRAYEQFF
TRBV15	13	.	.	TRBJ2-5	TGTGCCACCAGCAGGGACTGGCGAGAGACCCAGTACTTC	CATSRDWRETQYF
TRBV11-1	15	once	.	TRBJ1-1	TGTGCCAGCAGCTTAGCGGGGGGAGAGGGCACTGAAGCTTTCTTT	CASSLAGGEGTEAFF
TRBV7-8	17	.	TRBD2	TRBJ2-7	TGTGCCAGCAGCCAACGGACTAGCGGGAGGACCTCCTACGAGCAGTACTTC	CASSQRTSGRTSYEQYF
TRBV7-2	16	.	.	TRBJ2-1	TGTGCCAGCAGCCCAGAAGGAATCTCGGCCTACAATGAGCAGTTCTTC	CASSPEGISAYNEQFF
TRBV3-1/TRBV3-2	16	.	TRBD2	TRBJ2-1	TGTGCCAGCAGCCAAGTTAGCGGACTAGGTTACAATGAGCAGTTCTTC	CASSQVSGLGYNEQFF
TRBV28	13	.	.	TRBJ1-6	TGTGCCAGCAGTTTATTCGGGGTGTCACCCCTCCACTTT	CASSLFGVSPLHF
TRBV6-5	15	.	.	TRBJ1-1	TGTGCCAGCAGTCGGGGCGCAGGCGGGAACACTGAAGCTTTCTTT	CASSRGAGGNTEAFF
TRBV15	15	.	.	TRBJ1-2	TGTGCCACCAGCATCCAGACAGTAGGGTGGGGTGGCTACACCTTC	CATSIQTVGWGGYTF
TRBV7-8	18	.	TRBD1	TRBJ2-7	TGTGCCAGCAGCACCACTACCGGGACAGGGGCGAACTACTACGAGCAGTACTTC	CASSTTTGTGANYYEQYF
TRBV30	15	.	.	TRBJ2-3	TGTGCCTGGAGTGTCGGCTGGGGAAAGTCAGATACGCAGTATTTT	CAWSVGWGKSDTQYF
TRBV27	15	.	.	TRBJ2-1	TGTGCCAGCATATCGTTGCGGAGCTCCTACAATGAGCAGTTCTTC	CASISLRSSYNEQFF
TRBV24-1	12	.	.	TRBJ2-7	TGTGCCACCAGTCGGCGGGGCGACGAGCAGTACTTC	CATSRRGDEQYF
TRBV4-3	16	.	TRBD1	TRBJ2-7	TGCGCCAGCAGCCAAGACCCCGGGACAGGTTCCTACGAGCAGTACTTC	CASSQDPGTGSYEQYF
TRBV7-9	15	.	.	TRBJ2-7	TGTGCCAGCAGCTTAAACAGGCTATCTGACTACGAGCAGTACTTC	CASSLNRLSDYEQYF
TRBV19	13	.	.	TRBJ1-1	TGTGCCAGTAGTATGGGGGGCGGATTAGAAGCTTTCTTT	CASSMGGGLEAFF